The clone carrying this T cell receptor (beta chain) was detected a few times. Assay: immunoSEQ multiplex PCR; the TCRdb copy retains only in-frame clones and omits some. In the table there are roughly 130,000 clones, 80% to 95% of which are singletons. CDR1 SGHNT and CDR2 YENEEA come from the germline V gene. V was pared by 3 bases and J by 4 bases, with 5 bases between. The CDR3 runs 12 residues. The sample belongs to a study of control samples from healthy donors and cancer patients. The receptor's source is a young man in good health. Sequenced material: blood. The gene calls are TRBV11-3 and TRBJ2-3; D is uncertain. The CDR3 nucleotides read TGTGCCAGCAGCTTGAGGTCAGATACGCAGTATTTT. Amino acids: CASSLRSDTQYF. Combining the CDR3 with reference TRBV11-3 and TRBJ2-3 gives the whole variable domain EAGVVQSPRYKIIEKKQPVAFWCNPISGHNTLYWYLQNLGQGPELLIRYENEEAVDDSQLPKDRFSAERLKGVDSTLKIQPAELGDSAVYLCASSLRSDTQYFGPGTRLTVL.